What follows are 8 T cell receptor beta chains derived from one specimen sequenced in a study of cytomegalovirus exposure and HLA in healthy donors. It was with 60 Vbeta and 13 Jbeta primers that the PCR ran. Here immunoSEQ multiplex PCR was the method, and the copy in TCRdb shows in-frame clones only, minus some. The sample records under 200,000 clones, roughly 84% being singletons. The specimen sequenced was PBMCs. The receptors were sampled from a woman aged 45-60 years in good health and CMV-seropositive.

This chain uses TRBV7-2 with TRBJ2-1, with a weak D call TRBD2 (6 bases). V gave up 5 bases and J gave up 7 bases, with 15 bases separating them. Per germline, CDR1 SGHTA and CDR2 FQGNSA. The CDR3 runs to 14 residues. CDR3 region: CASSLAGGLNEQFF. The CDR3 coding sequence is TGTGCCAGCAGCCTGGCCGGGGGATTAAATGAGCAGTTCTTC.

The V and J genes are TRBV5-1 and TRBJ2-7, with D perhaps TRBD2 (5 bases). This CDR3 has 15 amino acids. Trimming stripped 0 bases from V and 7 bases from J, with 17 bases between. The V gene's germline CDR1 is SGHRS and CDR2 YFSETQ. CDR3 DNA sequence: TGCGCCAGCAGCTTGGATGGCGGACTCTATCGGGAGCAGTACTTC. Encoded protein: CASSLDGGLYREQYF.

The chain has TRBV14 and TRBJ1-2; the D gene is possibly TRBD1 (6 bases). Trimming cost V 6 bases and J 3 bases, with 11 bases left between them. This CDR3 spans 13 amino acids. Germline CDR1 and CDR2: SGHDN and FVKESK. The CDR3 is CASSRDTDYGYTF. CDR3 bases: TGTGCCAGCAGTCGGGACACAGACTATGGCTACACCTTC.

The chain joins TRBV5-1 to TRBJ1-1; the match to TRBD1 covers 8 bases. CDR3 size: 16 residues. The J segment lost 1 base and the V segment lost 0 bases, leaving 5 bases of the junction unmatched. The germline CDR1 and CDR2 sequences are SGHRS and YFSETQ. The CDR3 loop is CASSLGLGQGNTEAFF. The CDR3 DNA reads TGCGCCAGCAGCTTGGGACTTGGACAGGGGAACACTGAAGCTTTCTTT. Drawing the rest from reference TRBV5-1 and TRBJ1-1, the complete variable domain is KAGVTQTPRYLIKTRGQQVTLSCSPISGHRSVSWYQQTPGQGLQFLFEYFSETQRNKGNFPGRFSGRQFSNSRSEMNVSTLELGDSALYLCASSLGLGQGNTEAFFGQGTRLTVV.

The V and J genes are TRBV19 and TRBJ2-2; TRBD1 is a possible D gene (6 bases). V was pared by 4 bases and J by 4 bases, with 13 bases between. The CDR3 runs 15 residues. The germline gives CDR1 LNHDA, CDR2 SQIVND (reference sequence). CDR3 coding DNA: TGTGCCAGTAGTAGGAAGGACAGACCCACCGGGGAGCTGTTTTTT. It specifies CASSRKDRPTGELFF.

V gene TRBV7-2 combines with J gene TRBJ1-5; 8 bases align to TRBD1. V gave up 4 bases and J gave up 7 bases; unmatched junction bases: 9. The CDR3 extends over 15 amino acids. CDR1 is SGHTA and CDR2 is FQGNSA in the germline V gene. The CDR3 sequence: CASSSQTGVGQPQHF. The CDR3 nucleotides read TGTGCCAGCAGCTCGCAGACAGGGGTGGGACAGCCCCAGCATTTT.

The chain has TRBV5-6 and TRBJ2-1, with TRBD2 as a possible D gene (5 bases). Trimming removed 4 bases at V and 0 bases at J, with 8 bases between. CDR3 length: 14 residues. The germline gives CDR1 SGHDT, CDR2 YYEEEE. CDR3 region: CASSPTSSYNEQFF. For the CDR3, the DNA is TGTGCCAGCAGCCCTACTAGCTCCTACAATGAGCAGTTCTTC. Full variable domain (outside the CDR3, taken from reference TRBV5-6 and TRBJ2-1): DAGVTQSPTHLIKTRGQQVTLRCSPKSGHDTVSWYQQALGQGPQFIFQYYEEEERQRGNFPDRFSGHQFPNYSSELNVNALLLGDSALYLCASSPTSSYNEQFFGPGTRLTVL.

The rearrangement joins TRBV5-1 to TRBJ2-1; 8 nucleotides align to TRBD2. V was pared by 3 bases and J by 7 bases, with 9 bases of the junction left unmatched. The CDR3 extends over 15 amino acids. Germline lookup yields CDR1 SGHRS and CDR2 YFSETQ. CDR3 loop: CASSSAAGDTNEQFF. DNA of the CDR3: TGCGCCAGCAGCTCAGCAGCGGGGGATACGAATGAGCAGTTCTTC.